This T cell receptor (beta chain) was obtained from a study of cytomegalovirus exposure and HLA in healthy donors. V lost 2 bases and J 7 bases, leaving 18 bases between the germline ends. The CDR3 sequence is 16 residues long. CDR1 and CDR2 from the germline V gene are MNHNY and SVGAGI (reference sequence). This clone was seen only a few times. The method was immunoSEQ multiplex PCR; TCRdb's version includes in-frame clones alone and lacks a portion of them. The sample includes around 250,000 clones, around 89% of them seen just once. The V gene is TRBV6-6, the J gene TRBJ2-1, with D tentatively TRBD1 (5 bases). The clonotype was recovered from a woman between 18 and 29 years old in good health and CMV-seronegative. Input material: PBMCs. The CDR3, as DNA: TGTGCCAGCAGTTACGAAGAGGTAGGGGATGGGAATGAGCAGTTCTTC. Translation gives CASSYEEVGDGNEQFF.